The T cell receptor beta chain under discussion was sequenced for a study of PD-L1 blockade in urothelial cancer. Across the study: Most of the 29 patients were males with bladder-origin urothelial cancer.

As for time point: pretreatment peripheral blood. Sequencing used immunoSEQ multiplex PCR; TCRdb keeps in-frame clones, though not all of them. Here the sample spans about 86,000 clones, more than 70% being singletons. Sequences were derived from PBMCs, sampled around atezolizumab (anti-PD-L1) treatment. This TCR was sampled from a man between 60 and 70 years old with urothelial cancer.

The CDR3 DNA follows: TGTGCCAGCAGTTTCTCCGGGACAGGGGACTACGAGCAGTACTTC. Translated: CASSFSGTGDYEQYF. V is TRBV6-6 and J is TRBJ2-7; 10 bases agree with TRBD1. With 4 bases clipped from V and 3 bases from J, the junction kept 6 bases outside the gene matches. This CDR3 contains 15 residues. Germline CDR1 is MNHNY and CDR2 is SVGAGI (reference sequence).